This TCR beta chain appears in the sequencing data of a study of blood T cell repertoires in COVID-19. Enrolled during active infection, Seattle patients were then followed longitudinally. This CDR3 has 13 amino acids. The germline gives CDR1 SQVTM, CDR2 ANQGSEA. J was trimmed by 9 bases and V by 6 bases; bases with no gene match: 10. As processed by the authors: Amplification with reference gene primers provided the estimates of nucleated cell counts. Libraries were prepared by immunoSEQ multiplex PCR; TCRdb keeps only in-frame clonotypes and omits some of them. The V and J calls and the clone size are those of that table, but D and trimming were determined from the DNA. The table lists 85,000 to 120,000 clones, 60% to 85% of them singletons.

The sequenced sample consisted of peripheral blood. The chain uses TRBV29-1 and TRBJ2-1; TRBD1 aligns across 8 bases. The clonotype comes from a man older than 75 with COVID-19, enrolled during active disease. The CDR3 coding sequence is TGCAGCGTCCCGGGACAGGTTACTCCTGAGCAGTTCTTC. Residues: CSVPGQVTPEQFF.